The sequence of this T cell receptor (beta chain) was determined in a study of Ad26.COV2.S vaccination and SARS-CoV-2 variants. As for the study in general: Into the muscle, Ad26.COV2.S was dosed once or twice, 56 days apart.

Treatment defined: 19 received Ad26.COV2.S at low or high dose, single or two shots; 5 received placebo; per-sample allocation not given. Vaccine and placebo recipients were sampled on day 63 after the first injection. The vaccine antigen was prefusion-stabilized Wuhan SARS-CoV-2 spike. About this clone itself: What it binds is not known.

The germline V gene encodes CDR1 SGHTA and CDR2 FQGNSA. Trimming cost V 1 base and J 9 bases; bases outside gene matches: 12. The CDR3 contains 15 residues. Study-level results: Non-spike TCR breadth showed similarity between vaccine and placebo recipients.

Sequencing used immunoSEQ multiplex PCR; TCRdb keeps in-frame clones, though not all of them. The sample shows about 480,000 clones, roughly nine tenths of them seen only once. The sequences come from peripheral blood, collected in a trial of Ad26.COV2.S vaccine versus placebo. The chain uses TRBV7-2 and TRBJ2-7, with TRBD2 matching 7 bases. The receptor's source is a person between 18 and 65 years old who received the Ad26.COV2.S COVID-19 vaccine or a placebo. For the CDR3, the DNA is TGTGCCAGCAGCTTAGTCGCGGGAGAGTTTTTTGTGCAGTACTTC. As protein: CASSLVAGEFFVQYF.